Listed below are T cell receptor beta chains from one sample, sequenced in a study of monozygotic twins with inflammatory bowel disease. TCRdb re-called the 5' RACE reads and gives one entry per CDR3 protein, without DNA. Recorded for this sample: 420,000 or so distinct CDR3 sequences. Sequenced input: blood. These receptors originate from a human donor with ulcerative colitis or Crohn's disease, or a healthy co-twin of an affected twin (not recorded which). The CDR3 runs from the conserved cysteine through the conserved F or W.

J | length | V | CDR3
TRBJ1-4 | 14 | TRBV5-6 | CASSLVGANEKLFF
TRBJ1-1 | 17 | TRBV5-1 | CASSYSRTGTKNTEAFF
TRBJ1-5 | 13 | TRBV27 | CASSLTWGQPQHF
TRBJ1-2 | 13 | TRBV28 | CASRPGVSYGYTF
TRBJ1-4 | 15 | TRBV4-1 | CASSQDLQGGEKLFF
TRBJ2-2 | 14 | TRBV28 | CASSFRGGAGELFF
TRBJ1-2 | 15 | TRBV7-9 | CASSRTRGSDYGYTF
TRBJ1-3 | 11 | TRBV20-1 | CSLQTGNTIYF
TRBJ2-3 | 16 | TRBV5-1 | CASSLGTLYGTDTQYF
TRBJ2-2 | 14 | TRBV20-1 | CSAREPRGPGELFF
TRBJ1-5 | 17 | TRBV5-5 | CASSFRGEVFGNQPQHF
TRBJ1-2 | 14 | TRBV5-1 | CASSAVISGDGYTF
TRBJ2-7 | 13 | TRBV18 | CASSPGTNYEQYF
TRBJ2-4 | 16 | TRBV6-5 | CASSYTGGSAKNIQYF
TRBJ1-4 | 14 | TRBV18 | CASSPRGLGEKLFF
TRBJ2-2 | 14 | TRBV5-5 | CASSLGQHTGELFF
TRBJ2-7 | 14 | TRBV30 | CAWRRTSGTYEQYF
TRBJ2-1 | 16 | TRBV5-1 | CASSLDEQGAYNEQFF
TRBJ1-3 | 16 | TRBV15 | CATSISAIWGGNTIYF
TRBJ2-2 | 17 | TRBV7-2 | CASSKLRGEPPRRELFF
TRBJ2-7 | 16 | TRBV5-1 | CASSFEGQPRVYEQYF
TRBJ1-1 | 14 | TRBV5-1 | CASSLKQGNTEAFF
TRBJ1-5 | 14 | TRBV20-1 | CSARSQAPGQPQHF
TRBJ2-1 | 13 | TRBV27 | CASSPTGYNEQFF
TRBJ1-5 | 14 | TRBV7-9 | CASSLGSTNQPQHF
TRBJ2-7 | 15 | TRBV4-1 | CASSRGGDHSYEQYF
TRBJ2-7 | 13 | TRBV30 | CAWRNEDTYEQYF
TRBJ2-7 | 11 | TRBV5-4 | CASSRADEQYF
TRBJ2-1 | 12 | TRBV5-4 | CASSLRAGEQFF
TRBJ1-2 | 14 | TRBV2 | CASTPVQTGYGYTF
TRBJ1-4 | 11 | TRBV2 | CASSEREKLFF
TRBJ1-1 | 15 | TRBV6-1 | CASSVWDTFNTEAFF
TRBJ2-3 | 15 | TRBV7-9 | CASSPGGGNTDTQYF
TRBJ2-2 | 15 | TRBV28 | CASRPTGAFTGELFF
TRBJ2-7 | 14 | TRBV9 | CASSPEASAYEQYF
TRBJ1-1 | 14 | TRBV11-2 | CASSLGGRGTEAFF
TRBJ1-2 | 14 | TRBV7-9 | CASSRTSGNYGYTF
TRBJ2-3 | 16 | TRBV6-1 | CASREIAGLGTDTQYF
TRBJ2-5 | 15 | TRBV24-1 | CATSDLGRAGETQYF
TRBJ1-5 | 13 | TRBV6-5 | CASREGAGRPQHF
TRBJ2-7 | 14 | TRBV19 | CASSNPGQSYEQYF
TRBJ1-5 | 15 | TRBV3-1 | CASSPAGSVNQPQHF
TRBJ1-1 | 13 | TRBV5-1 | CASSLGGDGRAFF
TRBJ1-2 | 11 | TRBV12-3/TRBV12-4 | CASKAGRGYTF
TRBJ2-2 | 14 | TRBV4-1 | CASSKQENTGELFF
TRBJ1-2 | 15 | TRBV7-9 | CASSPQQGLAQGYTF
TRBJ1-2 | 16 | TRBV28 | CASSRIPGQVDYGYTF
TRBJ2-1 | 16 | TRBV11-3 | CASSSGTSGAHNEQFF
TRBJ2-1 | 23 | TRBV7-4 | CASSPLRNRLAGGPLPNDNEQFF
TRBJ2-5 | 13 | TRBV5-1 | CASRGLTGGTQYF
TRBJ1-2 | 13 | TRBV15 | CATRGEADYGYTF
TRBJ2-1 | 15 | TRBV5-1 | CASSFPGTGVYEQFF
TRBJ1-2 | 14 | TRBV5-1 | CASSRDRGLSGYTF
TRBJ2-1 | 16 | TRBV5-6 | CASSLEEEGSYNEQFF